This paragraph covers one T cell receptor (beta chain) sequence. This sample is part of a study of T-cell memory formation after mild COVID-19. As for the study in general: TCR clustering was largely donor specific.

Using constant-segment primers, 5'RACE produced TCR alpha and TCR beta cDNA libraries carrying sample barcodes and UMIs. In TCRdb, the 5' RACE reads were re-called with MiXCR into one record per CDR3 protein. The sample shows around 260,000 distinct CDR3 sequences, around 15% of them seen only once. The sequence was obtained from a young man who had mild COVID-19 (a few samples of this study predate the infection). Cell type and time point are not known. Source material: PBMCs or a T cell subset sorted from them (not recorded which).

The CDR3 loop is CASSQTGGYGQPQHF. The CDR3 DNA is TGTGCCAGCAGTCAGACAGGGGGGTATGGTCAGCCCCAGCATTTT. V gene TRBV6-5 combines with J gene TRBJ1-5, with 9 bases that match TRBD1. CDR1 MNHEY and CDR2 SVGAGI come from the germline V gene. CDR3 length: 15 amino acids. Germline trimming cut 5 bases from V and 6 bases from J; bases unmatched to any gene: 8.